The subject of this entry is one T cell receptor (beta chain). The target antigen is unknown. PCR employed 60 Vbeta and 13 Jbeta primers. Assay: immunoSEQ multiplex PCR; the TCRdb copy retains only in-frame clones and omits some. The sample lists 100,000 or so clones; 75% to 85% were seen once. Donors likely had unrecorded immune exposures despite being nominally healthy when sampled. This entry comes from a study of cytomegalovirus exposure and HLA in healthy donors. Whole-study context: Clustering assigned 81% of the roughly 430 genotyped donors to the Caucasian-associated ancestry cluster. Whole-study results and caveats: It was reported that TCR beta sequences correctly inferred the HLA-A and HLA-B alleles for most subjects.

Sequencing input: PBMCs. This clonotype was obtained from a man aged 18 to 30 in good health and CMV-seronegative.

The CDR3 loop is CASSWGQRQETQYF. Here the CDR3 DNA reads TGTGCCAGCAGCTGGGGACAGAGACAAGAGACCCAGTACTTC. The V and J genes are TRBV7-2 and TRBJ2-5; TRBD1 matches 7 bases. The CDR3 loop spans 14 amino acids. J lost 2 bases, V lost 4 bases, and 4 bases had no gene match. The germline gives CDR1 SGHTA, CDR2 FQGNSA.